This T cell receptor beta chain was sequenced for a study of T cells in tumors after PD-1 blockade. Overall study: Prior checkpoint blockade, systemic immunosuppressant use, or anti-cancer therapy within 4 weeks excluded patients.

The CDR3 length is 12 residues. Trimming removed 4 bases at V and 4 bases at J, with 7 bases between. Germline V gene lookup returns CDR1 MNHEY and CDR2 SVGAGI. Only in-frame clones appear in the TCRdb table, and some are missing; sequencing was by immunoSEQ multiplex PCR. The sample carries around 34,000 clones, roughly 76% recorded once. The chain carries TRBV6-5 and TRBJ1-2; D possibly corresponds to TRBD1 (6 bases). The TCR sequence derives from a human donor with basal cell carcinoma. Specimen: PBMCs, collected after anti-PD-1 treatment. DNA of the CDR3: TGTGCCAGCAGTTTGGACAGCTATGGCTACACCTTC. Protein sequence: CASSLDSYGYTF.